The 22 T cell receptor beta chains given below trace back to one sample, sequenced in a study of blood T cell repertoires in COVID-19. Clones were read by immunoSEQ multiplex PCR, and TCRdb kept only the in-frame ones, dropping some. The table shows 100,000 or so clones, with 70% to 90% occurring only once. What was sequenced was peripheral blood. Receptor source: a woman between 25 and 40 years old with acute or convalescent COVID-19.

The gene calls are TRBV28 and TRBJ1-4, with 7 bases that match TRBD1. The CDR3 length is 15 residues. The V gene's germline CDR1 is MDHEN and CDR2 SYDVKM. J lost 6 bases, V lost 6 bases, and 10 bases had no gene match. CDR3 in amino acids: CASSLGRTGYEKLFF. In DNA form, the CDR3 reads TGTGCCAGCAGCCTCGGCCGGACAGGCTATGAAAAACTGTTTTTT.

CDR3 protein: CASRDRITGEQFF. DNA of the CDR3: TGTGCCAGCCGGGACAGGATCACGGGGGAGCAGTTCTTC. The chain combines TRBV6-5 with TRBJ2-1; 8 bases match TRBD1. CDR3 size: 13 residues. Germline V gene data show CDR1 as MNHEY and CDR2 as SVGAGI. Trimming cost V 8 bases and J 10 bases; bases outside gene matches: 10.

This chain links TRBV9 with TRBJ1-1; no reliable D call. V dropped 2 bases and J dropped 2 bases, with 7 bases sitting between them. The length of the CDR3 is 13 residues. Germline V gives CDR1 SGDLS, CDR2 YYNGEE. CDR3 sequence (DNA): TGTGCCAGCAGCGTCTTACTTAACACTGAAGCTTTCTTT. Protein sequence: CASSVLLNTEAFF. The full variable domain, its missing parts supplied by reference TRBV9 and TRBJ1-1, is DSGVTQTPKHLITATGQRVTLRCSPRSGDLSVYWYQQSLDQGLQFLIQYYNGEERAKGNILERFSAQQFPDLHSELNLSSLELGDSALYFCASSVLLNTEAFFGQGTRLTVV.

This chain joins TRBV20-1 and TRBJ2-7, with TRBD1 as a possible D gene (5 bases). This CDR3 is 11 amino acids long. Trimming took off 5 bases at V and 5 bases at J, with 10 bases between the two ends. CDR1 is DFQATT, CDR2 SNEGSKA, per germline (reference sequence). Written as DNA, the CDR3 is TGCAGTGCTCACAGGAGCGACGAGCAGTACTTC. Amino acid sequence: CSAHRSDEQYF.

The chain employs TRBV29-1 and TRBJ1-5; TRBD1 might be the D (6 bases). Germline CDR1 is SQVTM and CDR2 is ANQGSEA. The V end was cut by 7 bases, the J end by 2 bases, with 15 bases between. The CDR3 covers 14 residues. In DNA, the CDR3 is TGCAGCGCTACACAGGGCTTTGGCAATCAGCCCCAGCATTTT. This codes for CSATQGFGNQPQHF. Based on the CDR3 plus reference TRBV29-1 and TRBJ1-5, the full variable domain is SAVISQKPSRDICQRGTSLTIQCQVDSQVTMMFWYRQQPGQSLTLIATANQGSEATYESGFVIDKFPISRPNLTFSTLTVSNMSPEDSSIYLCSATQGFGNQPQHFGDGTRLSIL.

This chain uses TRBV19 with TRBJ1-5, with TRBD1 identical over 7 bases. V was clipped by 7 bases and J by 9 bases; unmatched bases: 15. The CDR3 consists of 15 residues. Germline V CDR1 and CDR2: LNHDA, SQIVND (reference sequence). The DNA for the CDR3 is TGTGCCAGTACCCGAGGGCGGACAGGTCTATGGCCCCAGCATTTT. Translation gives CASTRGRTGLWPQHF. Full variable domain (outside the CDR3, taken from reference TRBV19 and TRBJ1-5): DGGITQSPKYLFRKEGQNVTLSCEQNLNHDAMYWYRQDPGQGLRLIYYSQIVNDFQKGDIAEGYSVSREKKESFPLTVTSAQKNPTAFYLCASTRGRTGLWPQHFGDGTRLSIL.

The genes are TRBV4-2 and TRBJ1-1; D is perhaps TRBD1 (5 bases). The germline V gene has CDR1 LGHNA and CDR2 YNFKEQ. Trimming removed 0 bases from V and 4 bases from J, with 12 bases in between. The CDR3 has 15 residues. The CDR3 region is CASSQDKQGGTEAFF. The DNA of the CDR3 is TGTGCCAGCAGCCAAGATAAGCAGGGTGGCACTGAAGCTTTCTTT.

This chain uses TRBV9 with TRBJ2-3; D uncertain. Looked up from germline, CDR1 is SGDLS and CDR2 is YYNGEE. Trimming removed 0 bases at V and 2 bases at J, with 13 bases between. CDR3 length: 16 amino acids. CDR3 amino acids: CASSVGPTTDTDTQYF. CDR3 sequence (DNA): TGTGCCAGCAGCGTAGGCCCGACCACAGACACAGATACGCAGTATTTT. The full variable domain, with the rest looked up from reference TRBV9 and TRBJ2-3, is DSGVTQTPKHLITATGQRVTLRCSPRSGDLSVYWYQQSLDQGLQFLIQYYNGEERAKGNILERFSAQQFPDLHSELNLSSLELGDSALYFCASSVGPTTDTDTQYFGPGTRLTVL.

The V gene is TRBV11-2, the J gene TRBJ2-1, with D possibly matching TRBD2 (6 bases). This CDR3 comprises 13 residues. CDR1 is SGHAT, CDR2 FQNNGV, per germline. Trimming left V 0 bases short and J 8 bases short, with 8 bases between. The CDR3 loop is CASSLDSGDEQFF. As DNA, the CDR3 is TGTGCCAGCAGCTTAGACTCGGGGGATGAGCAGTTCTTC. The full variable domain, with the rest looked up from reference TRBV11-2 and TRBJ2-1, is EAGVAQSPRYKIIEKRQSVAFWCNPISGHATLYWYQQILGQGPKLLIQFQNNGVVDDSQLPKDRFSAERLKGVDSTLKIQPAKLEDSAVYLCASSLDSGDEQFFGPGTRLTVL.

The chain combines TRBV28 with TRBJ2-7; 7 bases align to TRBD1. V trimming: 6 bases; J trimming: 3 bases; junction bases outside the gene matches: 8. This CDR3 region has 14 residues. Germline V gene lookup returns CDR1 MDHEN and CDR2 SYDVKM. In DNA, the CDR3 is TGTGCCAGCAGCTTCTCCGACAGGGACTACGAGCAGTACTTC. Its translation is CASSFSDRDYEQYF.

V gene TRBV3-1 (or the pseudogene TRBV3-2) combines with J gene TRBJ2-3, with a weak D call TRBD2 (6 bases). V lost 1 base to trimming and J lost 6 bases, with 8 bases between them. The CDR3 is 13 amino acids. Germline V lookup: CDR1 LGHDT, CDR2 YNNKEL (reference sequence). The CDR3, as DNA: TGTGCCAGCAGCCAAGCCGGGAGCGATACGCAGTATTTT. It translates to CASSQAGSDTQYF.

CDR3 loop: CASSLEDWTSLDEQFF. Written as DNA, the CDR3 is TGTGCCAGCAGCTTAGAGGATTGGACTAGTTTGGATGAGCAGTTCTTC. V and J are TRBV7-3 and TRBJ2-1; TRBD2 matches at 7 bases. The germline V gene encodes CDR1 SGHTA and CDR2 FQGTGA. CDR3 size: 16 residues. V shed 2 bases, J shed 8 bases, and the junction held 12 bases outside the gene matches.

This chain uses TRBV28 with TRBJ1-1; tentatively, D is TRBD1 (5 bases). Trimming left V 5 bases short and J 1 base short, with 20 bases between. This CDR3 contains 17 residues. Germline V gene data show CDR1 as MDHEN and CDR2 as SYDVKM. Written as DNA, the CDR3 is TGTGCCAGCAGTCCGGTGCCGGTTGGCAGGGAGAACACTGAAGCTTTCTTT. Amino acid sequence: CASSPVPVGRENTEAFF.

The chain uses TRBV29-1 and TRBJ2-3; tentative D call: TRBD1 (6 bases). V was cut by 5 bases and J by 4 bases, with 10 bases left in between. Germline CDR1 is SQVTM and CDR2 is ANQGSEA. This CDR3 is built from 12 residues. The CDR3: CSVSQGSDTQYF. The CDR3 DNA is TGCAGCGTTTCCCAGGGGTCAGATACGCAGTATTTT.

The chain joins TRBV27 to TRBJ2-3, with 10 bases matching TRBD2. CDR1 MNHEY and CDR2 SMNVEV come from the germline V gene (reference sequence). The CDR3 is 14 amino acids. Trimming removed 9 bases from V and 4 bases from J; junction bases left unmatched: 7. This CDR3 is CASRASGGADTQYF. The CDR3 DNA is TGTGCCAGTAGAGCTAGCGGGGGCGCAGATACGCAGTATTTT.

On this clone: The junction and the germline gene differ at one end; a read error may be behind it. The J gene is TRBJ1-1, the V gene TRBV27; possibly TRBD1 for D (5 bases). Germline values: CDR1 MNHEY, CDR2 SMNVEV (reference sequence). The CDR3 loop spans 13 amino acids. The CDR3 DNA sequence: TGTGCCAGCAGTTTTTCCCCGCTGGCTGGACAAACTTTT. It yields the protein CASSFSPLAGQTF.

J is TRBJ2-3 and V is TRBV15, with 9 bases lining up with TRBD2. Germline trimming cut 0 bases from V and 1 base from J; bases unmatched to any gene: 8. This CDR3 contains 18 residues. CDR1 and CDR2 from the germline V gene are LNHNV and YYDKDF (reference sequence). The CDR3 sequence: CATSRDSPKRGGTDTQYF. DNA for the CDR3: TGTGCCACCAGCAGAGATTCTCCCAAGCGGGGGGGCACAGATACGCAGTATTTT.

The V call is TRBV7-8, the J call TRBJ2-3; a weak D match, TRBD1 (5 bases). CDR3 length: 15 residues. Germline V gene data show CDR1 as SGHVS and CDR2 as FQNEAQ. Trimming left V 1 base short and J 0 bases short, with 8 bases between. CDR3 amino acids: CASSLGTMSTDTQYF. The CDR3 nucleotides are TGTGCCAGCAGCTTAGGGACAATGAGCACAGATACGCAGTATTTT.

This clone occurred once. This chain joins TRBV28 and TRBJ2-7; 7 positions match TRBD2. CDR1 is MDHEN, CDR2 SYDVKM, per germline. The length of the CDR3 is 14 residues. V dropped 6 bases and J dropped 4; count of bases not matched to a gene: 9. For the CDR3, the DNA is TGTGCCAGCAGCCCGGGGGGTACTTATTACGAGCAGTACTTC. Translated, it gives CASSPGGTYYEQYF.

This chain joins TRBV7-6 and TRBJ1-2; D perhaps matches TRBD1 (6 bases). Germline V CDR1 and CDR2: SGHVS, FNYEAQ. CDR3 length: 14 amino acids. Trimming stripped 5 bases from V and 3 bases from J, with 13 bases between. The CDR3 sequence: CASSTGQSHYGYTF. The CDR3 DNA sequence: TGTGCCAGCAGCACAGGACAGAGCCACTATGGCTACACCTTC. Combining the CDR3 with reference TRBV7-6 and TRBJ1-2 gives the whole variable domain GAGVSQSPRYKVTKRGQDVALRCDPISGHVSLYWYRQALGQGPEFLTYFNYEAQQDKSGLPNDRFSAERPEGSISTLTIQRTEQRDSAMYRCASSTGQSHYGYTFGSGTRLTVV.

In its sample, this clone was seen once. This chain connects TRBV11-3 to TRBJ2-3, with 8 bases lining up with TRBD2. The CDR3 covers 13 residues. Looked up from germline, CDR1 is SGHNT and CDR2 is YENEEA. After removal of 1 base from V and 6 bases from J, the junction contained 0 bases not matched to a gene. CDR3 residues: CASSLAGGDTQYF. CDR3 coding DNA: TGTGCCAGCAGCTTAGCGGGGGGGGATACGCAGTATTTT.

This chain joins TRBV5-1 and TRBJ2-5; 7 bases are a match to TRBD2. Germline CDR1 and CDR2: SGHRS and YFSETQ. The junction had 7 bases not matched to a gene; V was cut back by 0 bases and J by 2 bases. CDR3 length: 16 residues. Written as DNA, the CDR3 is TGCGCCAGCAGCTTGGTCGGGAGGTTTTCACAAGAGACCCAGTACTTC. It specifies CASSLVGRFSQETQYF.